These 9 T cell receptor beta chains were sequenced from one sample in a study of cytomegalovirus exposure and HLA in healthy donors. Primers included in the PCR were 60 Vbeta and 13 Jbeta primers. TCRdb's copy holds only in-frame clones and misses some; the assay was immunoSEQ multiplex PCR. The sample holds 150,000 to 200,000 clones, over 65% seen once. The sample was PBMCs. These TCRs come from a middle-aged woman in good health and CMV-seronegative.

The genes are TRBV6-5 and TRBJ2-2; 7 nucleotides match TRBD1. There are 15 residues in the CDR3. Germline V gives CDR1 MNHEY, CDR2 SVGAGI. J lost 0 bases, V lost 7 bases, and 5 bases had no gene match. The CDR3 sequence is CASKRQGANTGELFF. The CDR3 bases are TGTGCCAGCAAAAGACAGGGCGCGAACACCGGGGAGCTGTTTTTT.

This rearrangement joins TRBV5-4 to TRBJ2-2; 10 positions match TRBD2. J was trimmed by 6 bases and V by 0 bases; bases with no gene match: 2. Germline V gene sequence: CDR1 SGHNT, CDR2 YYREEE (reference sequence). There are 15 residues in the CDR3. CDR3 DNA sequence: TGTGCCAGCAGCTTGGAAGCGGGGGGGCCCGGGGAGCTGTTTTTT. Protein sequence: CASSLEAGGPGELFF.

CDR3 in DNA: TGTGCCAGCAGCTTGACAGAGAACACTGAAGCTTTCTTT. Amino acid sequence: CASSLTENTEAFF. The chain recombines TRBV11-3 with TRBJ1-1; possibly TRBD1 for D (5 bases). The CDR3 spans 13 residues. Germline-derived CDR1 and CDR2 are SGHNT and YENEEA. Trimming removed 3 bases from V and 1 base from J, with 6 bases in between.

The rearrangement links TRBV5-1 to TRBJ1-1; 7 bases agree with TRBD1. The V gene end was trimmed by 3 bases and the J gene end by 5 bases; junction bases not matched to a gene: 10. Germline CDR1 is SGHRS and CDR2 is YFSETQ. CDR3 length: 15 amino acids. CDR3 sequence: CASSSKPGQRTEAFF. DNA for the CDR3: TGCGCCAGCAGCTCGAAGCCGGGACAGAGGACTGAAGCTTTCTTT.

This chain connects TRBV2 to TRBJ1-5; D is undetermined. Germline-derived CDR1 and CDR2 are SNHLY and FYNNEI. Deletions cut 2 bases from V and 4 bases from J, with 9 bases between. The CDR3 spans 14 residues. The CDR3 region has the DNA TGTGCCAGCAGTGAATGGTACACGAATCAGCCCCAGCATTTT. It yields the protein CASSEWYTNQPQHF.

The CDR3 DNA reads as TGTGCCAGCAGCCAATTAGCGGGGGGCTCCAATGAGCAGTTCTTC. It specifies CASSQLAGGSNEQFF. The chain employs TRBV4-2 and TRBJ2-1, with 10 bases fitting TRBD2. Losses at the gene ends were 2 bases for V and 6 bases for J; bases not matched to a gene: 4. The CDR3 is made up of 15 amino acids. Per the germline V gene, CDR1 is LGHNA and CDR2 is YNFKEQ.

This chain joins TRBV28 and TRBJ2-7; TRBD1 matches 12 bases. In germline, CDR1 is MDHEN, CDR2 SYDVKM. This CDR3 has 15 amino acids. V trimming: 6 bases; J trimming: 4 bases; junction bases outside the gene matches: 7. The CDR3 protein is CASRLPGQGAYEQYF. The CDR3 DNA follows: TGTGCCAGCAGATTACCGGGACAGGGGGCATACGAGCAGTACTTC.

The chain carries TRBV2 and TRBJ2-7; D is unresolved. CDR1 SNHLY and CDR2 FYNNEI come from the germline V gene. Trimming took off 7 bases at V and 1 base at J, with 11 bases between the two ends. This CDR3 has 13 residues. DNA of the CDR3: TGTGCCAGCAAAGAGGATATTTCCTACGAGCAGTACTTC. Translated, it gives CASKEDISYEQYF. Supplemented by reference TRBV2 and TRBJ2-7, the full variable domain reads EPEVTQTPSHQVTQMGQEVILRCVPISNHLYFYWYRQILGQKVEFLVSFYNNEISEKSEIFDDQFSVERPDGSNFTLKIRSTKLEDSAMYFCASKEDISYEQYFGPGTRLTVT.

The CDR3, as DNA: TGCACCAGCAGCCATCCCCCCGGGCGGGACACCGGGGAGCTGTTTTTT. This sequence encodes CTSSHPPGRDTGELFF. This chain connects TRBV1 to TRBJ2-2; TRBD2 is the table's D call, not checked against the DNA. TRBV1 is an annotated pseudogene. This CDR3 is 16 amino acids long.